This record concerns one TCR beta chain sequence. This entry belongs to a study of control samples from healthy donors and cancer patients. The CDR3 sequence is 13 residues long. The germline gives CDR1 MNHEY, CDR2 SMNVEV (reference sequence). Trimming pared 2 bases from V and 3 bases from J, leaving 7 bases between. Only in-frame clones appear in the TCRdb table, and some are missing; sequencing was by immunoSEQ multiplex PCR. The sample lists more than 140,000 clones, roughly nine tenths seen once, with approximately 7.2% in the top ten. The clonotype comes from a man aged 18 to 29 in good health. The rearrangement links TRBV27 to TRBJ1-1; maybe TRBD1 (6 bases). Sequenced: blood. The CDR3 protein is CASSLGGHTEAFF. Written as DNA, the CDR3 is TGTGCCAGCAGTTTAGGGGGGCACACTGAAGCTTTCTTT.